The 28 T cell receptor beta chains presented below share a single source sample, sequenced in a study of T cells in Graves' hyperthyroidism and ophthalmopathy (dated by TCRdb to the late 2010s). Libraries were prepared through multiplex PCR. The sequencing machine was an Illumina HiSeq 2000. Amplification of TCR beta CDR3 regions was carried out from RNA transcripts. The TCR CDR3 was subjected to a first round of RT-PCR using the HTBI primer set and the Qiagen OneStep RT-PCR kit. The public reads were reprocessed in TCRdb via fastp at Q25 and MiXCR, keeping in-frame beta chains. Merged by CDR3 protein, the rows form single entries marked with the most common genes and DNA. The sample includes roughly 550,000 distinct CDR3 sequences, with about 16% observed a single time. The ten biggest clones cover 25% to 30% of the sample. The specimen was blood. The source is a woman aged 30 to 39 with Graves' ophthalmopathy.

A few counts support this clonotype. The rearrangement joins TRBV29-1 to TRBJ1-2; 9 nucleotides align to TRBD1. CDR3 length: 12 residues. J was trimmed by 5 bases and V by 5 bases; bases with no gene match: 3. The germline V gene has CDR1 SQVTM and CDR2 ANQGSEA. CDR3 nucleotide sequence: TGCAGCGTTCTCGGGACAGGGTATGGCTACACCTTC. Its protein is CSVLGTGYGYTF.

Many counts were recorded for this clonotype. The chain has TRBV6-1 and TRBJ2-2, with D hard to call. CDR3 size: 14 residues. Germline V gene data show CDR1 as MNHNS and CDR2 as SASEGT. The ends were cut back, 0 bases at V and 5 bases at J, with 7 bases in the middle. The CDR3 spells CASSEAPATGELFF. DNA for the CDR3: TGTGCCAGCAGTGAAGCGCCCGCAACCGGGGAGCTGTTTTTT.

This clonotype occurred many times. CDR3 region: CASSLYPGDEQFF. DNA of the CDR3: TGCGCCAGCAGCTTGTACCCCGGGGATGAGCAGTTCTTC. The chain joins TRBV5-1 to TRBJ2-1, with TRBD2 as a possible D gene (5 bases). Germline V gives CDR1 SGHRS, CDR2 YFSETQ. Trimming cost V 1 base and J 8 bases, with 10 bases left between them. The CDR3 is 13 amino acids.

The chain couples TRBV19 to TRBJ1-5; possible D gene TRBD1, 5 bases. The V and J ends lost 6 bases and 1 base respectively, with 10 bases between them. Looked up from germline, CDR1 is LNHDA and CDR2 is SQIVND (reference sequence). The CDR3 totals 14 residues. The CDR3 spells CASRSGRSNQPQHF. CDR3 sequence (DNA): TGTGCCAGTAGATCAGGGCGGAGCAATCAGCCCCAGCATTTT.

The CDR3 nucleotides read TGTGCCAGCAGGGAGACAGGGGGAAGAGGTGAAAAACTGTTTTTT. Protein sequence: CASRETGGRGEKLFF. The J gene is TRBJ1-4, the V gene TRBV6-1, with 9 bases fitting TRBD1. Germline values: CDR1 MNHNS, CDR2 SASEGT. Trimming removed 6 bases from V and 7 bases from J; junction bases left unmatched: 9. This CDR3 region has 15 residues.

This clonotype showed up many times. V and J are TRBV20-1 and TRBJ2-3; 8 nucleotides match TRBD2. The CDR3 is made up of 15 amino acids. With V trimmed by 8 bases and J by 2 bases, 12 bases remained unmatched. Germline-derived CDR1 and CDR2 are DFQATT and SNEGSKA (reference sequence). CDR3 sequence: CSSRTKRGPTDTQYF. CDR3 DNA sequence: TGCAGTTCCCGGACGAAGCGGGGGCCCACAGATACGCAGTATTTT.

The chain employs TRBV4-2 and TRBJ2-1; D tentatively fits TRBD1 or TRBD2 (5 bases each). Germline lookup yields CDR1 LGHNA and CDR2 YNFKEQ. V lost 0 bases and J lost 7, with 19 bases in between. This CDR3 comprises 17 residues. The DNA of the CDR3 is TGTGCCAGCAGCCAAGAGTTAGTCGGCCCTGGGGGAAATGAGCAGTTCTTC. Translating it yields CASSQELVGPGGNEQFF.

This clonotype was observed at least ten times. The genes are TRBV11-2 and TRBJ2-1; 9 nucleotides align to TRBD2. Trimming cost V 6 bases and J 4 bases; bases outside gene matches: 10. Germline lookup yields CDR1 SGHAT and CDR2 FQNNGV. The CDR3 covers 16 residues. Here the CDR3 reads CASRPSLAGRYNEQFF. The CDR3, as DNA: TGTGCCAGCAGGCCCTCGCTAGCGGGAAGATACAATGAGCAGTTCTTC.

Many counts were recorded for this clonotype. The V and J genes are TRBV27 and TRBJ2-1; either TRBD1 or TRBD2 may fit D (5 bases each). The CDR3 totals 13 residues. Germline V lookup: CDR1 MNHEY, CDR2 SMNVEV (reference sequence). Trimming cost V 3 bases and J 9 bases, with 12 bases left between them. CDR3 sequence (DNA): TGTGCCAGCAGTTTTGCCGGGGCTGTTGAGCAGTTCTTC. Translation: CASSFAGAVEQFF.

This clonotype has ten or more counts. The chain combines TRBV28 with TRBJ1-1; possible D gene TRBD1, 6 bases. This CDR3 is built from 15 residues. CDR1 and CDR2 from the germline V gene are MDHEN and SYDVKM. V lost 1 base and J 5 bases, leaving 14 bases between the germline ends. Here the CDR3 DNA reads TGTGCCAGCAGTTTATCAACAGGGAGTTGGACTGAAGCTTTCTTT. This sequence encodes CASSLSTGSWTEAFF.

The chain is built from TRBV20-1 and TRBJ2-7, with TRBD1 matching 10 bases. J gave up 0 bases and V 2 bases, and 10 bases lay outside the gene matches. Germline V lookup: CDR1 DFQATT, CDR2 SNEGSKA (reference sequence). CDR3 length equals 17 residues. Here the CDR3 DNA reads TGCAGTGCTAGAATCCGGGACAGGGGCCCTTTCTCCTACGAGCAGTACTTC. Its protein product is CSARIRDRGPFSYEQYF.

The V and J genes are TRBV6-5 and TRBJ2-3; D ambiguous. The ends were cut back, 6 bases at V and 3 bases at J, with 13 bases in the middle. Germline CDR1 MNHEY, CDR2 SVGAGI. The length of the CDR3 is 14 residues. CDR3 sequence: CASSYLVGTDTQYF. The CDR3, as DNA: TGTGCCAGCAGCTATTTGGTCGGAACAGATACGCAGTATTTT.

This clonotype has ten or more counts. The chain employs TRBV2 and TRBJ2-5; D gene unclear. The CDR3 sequence is 13 residues long. V was shortened by 5 bases and J by 7 bases, with 14 bases between the two germline ends. From germline, CDR1 is SNHLY and CDR2 FYNNEI. This CDR3 is CASSFLSDGTQYF. Written as DNA, the CDR3 is TGTGCCAGCAGTTTCCTGTCAGATGGGACCCAGTACTTC.

This chain uses TRBV3-1 with TRBJ1-6, with 9 bases matching TRBD1. The V gene's germline CDR1 is LGHDT and CDR2 YNNKEL (reference sequence). Germline trimming cut 4 bases from V and 9 bases from J; bases unmatched to any gene: 13. The length of the CDR3 is 17 residues. This chain's CDR3 is CASSPTQGQGSASPLHF. Here the CDR3 DNA reads TGTGCCAGCAGCCCCACCCAGGGACAGGGATCGGCTTCACCCCTCCACTTT. The complete variable domain, with remaining parts taken from reference TRBV3-1 and TRBJ1-6, reads DTAVSQTPKYLVTQMGNDKSIKCEQNLGHDTMYWYKQDSKKFLKIMFSYNNKELIINETVPNRFSPKSPDKAHLNLHINSLELGDSAVYFCASSPTQGQGSASPLHFGNGTRLTVT.

The chain carries TRBV28 and TRBJ1-6; 7 positions agree with TRBD1. CDR1 is MDHEN, CDR2 SYDVKM, per germline. The trim removed 5 bases at V and 10 bases at J, leaving 2 bases unmatched. The CDR3 totals 12 residues. CDR3 residues: CASSTGVSPLHF. CDR3 sequence (DNA): TGTGCCAGCAGTACAGGGGTCTCACCCCTCCACTTT.

Only a few counts were recorded for this clonotype. This rearrangement joins TRBV19 to TRBJ2-1; a possible D gene is TRBD1 (6 bases). This CDR3 has 16 amino acids. The V and J ends lost 0 bases and 4 bases respectively, with 13 bases between them. Germline CDR1 and CDR2: LNHDA and SQIVND (reference sequence). CDR3 nucleotides: TGTGCCAGTAGTATAGATGGATCGACAGGTTACAATGAGCAGTTCTTC. Encoded protein: CASSIDGSTGYNEQFF.

The chain links TRBV28 to TRBJ1-2; D might be TRBD1 (6 bases). Looked up from germline, CDR1 is MDHEN and CDR2 is SYDVKM. There are 14 residues in the CDR3. With 6 bases removed from V and 5 bases from J, the gap between germline ends came to 16 bases. The CDR3 reads CASRRNRVGYGYTF. The CDR3 coding sequence is TGTGCCAGCAGGAGGAACAGGGTAGGGTATGGCTACACCTTC.

In this sample, this clonotype turned up many times. This chain links TRBV20-1 with TRBJ2-1, with TRBD2 identical over 10 bases. V shed 3 bases and J 9 bases; nucleotides not matched to a gene: 8. CDR1 is DFQATT and CDR2 is SNEGSKA in the germline V gene (reference sequence). The CDR3 loop spans 14 amino acids. CDR3 amino acids: CSASPRLAGVEQFF. The CDR3 DNA follows: TGCAGTGCTAGTCCGAGGCTAGCGGGGGTTGAGCAGTTCTTC.

The chain carries TRBV27 and TRBJ2-7; tentatively, D is TRBD2 (6 bases). The germline V gene encodes CDR1 MNHEY and CDR2 SMNVEV (reference sequence). The V end was cut by 5 bases, the J end by 6 bases, with 17 bases between. The CDR3 spans 14 residues. CDR3 residues: CASSATSRGREQYF. DNA of the CDR3: TGTGCCAGCAGTGCAACTAGCCGCGGGCGCGAGCAGTACTTC.

The table lists this clonotype with many counts. The chain joins TRBV2 to TRBJ1-1; no definite D call. CDR3 length: 13 residues. Germline lookup yields CDR1 SNHLY and CDR2 FYNNEI. V shed 3 bases and J shed 4 bases, with 9 bases lying between them. In DNA form, the CDR3 reads TGTGCCAGCAGTGATCGGCTGCTCACTGAAGCTTTCTTT. This encodes CASSDRLLTEAFF. Complete variable domain (other parts from reference TRBV2 and TRBJ1-1): EPEVTQTPSHQVTQMGQEVILRCVPISNHLYFYWYRQILGQKVEFLVSFYNNEISEKSEIFDDQFSVERPDGSNFTLKIRSTKLEDSAMYFCASSDRLLTEAFFGQGTRLTVV.

CDR3 residues: CASRSTSGRVETQYF. The CDR3 region has the DNA TGTGCCAGCAGATCCACTAGCGGGAGGGTAGAGACCCAGTACTTC. V usage is TRBV11-2 and J usage is TRBJ2-5, with TRBD2 matching 13 bases. CDR3 length equals 15 residues. The J segment lost 4 bases and the V segment lost 6 bases, leaving 5 bases of the junction unmatched. CDR1 is SGHAT, CDR2 FQNNGV, per germline. Full variable domain (outside the CDR3, taken from reference TRBV11-2 and TRBJ2-5): EAGVAQSPRYKIIEKRQSVAFWCNPISGHATLYWYQQILGQGPKLLIQFQNNGVVDDSQLPKDRFSAERLKGVDSTLKIQPAKLEDSAVYLCASRSTSGRVETQYFGPGTRLLVL.

The table lists this clonotype with a few counts. This chain uses TRBV10-3 with TRBJ2-2; 8 bases align to TRBD2. The CDR3 loop spans 15 amino acids. In germline, CDR1 is ENHRY, CDR2 SYGVKD. V shed 6 bases, J shed 1 base, and the junction held 4 bases outside the gene matches. CDR3 sequence (DNA): TGTGCCATCAGGTCGGGAGGGGGGAACACCGGGGAGCTGTTTTTT. It codes for CAIRSGGGNTGELFF.

This clonotype came up many times. The V gene is TRBV28, the J gene TRBJ2-1; D might be TRBD1 (6 bases). Per the germline V gene, CDR1 is MDHEN and CDR2 is SYDVKM. The V end lost 5 bases, the J end lost 8 bases, and 10 bases lay between the germline ends. The CDR3 is 12 residues long. The CDR3, as DNA: TGTGCCAGCAGTCACCCAGGGGATGAGCAGTTCTTC. Its translation is CASSHPGDEQFF. Using reference TRBV28 and TRBJ2-1 for the parts outside the CDR3, the full variable domain is DVKVTQSSRYLVKRTGEKVFLECVQDMDHENMFWYRQDPGLGLRLIYFSYDVKMKEKGDIPEGYSVSREKKERFSLILESASTNQTSMYLCASSHPGDEQFFGPGTRLTVL.

This clonotype has ten or more counts. This chain links TRBV5-1 with TRBJ2-1; D is unresolved. Germline V lookup: CDR1 SGHRS, CDR2 YFSETQ. The CDR3 is 15 amino acids. V dropped 0 bases and J dropped 0 bases, with 7 bases sitting between them. The CDR3 nucleotides read TGCGCCAGCAGCTTGGACAGAACCTCCTACAATGAGCAGTTCTTC. This translates into CASSLDRTSYNEQFF.

The V gene is TRBV6-2 or TRBV6-3, the J gene TRBJ2-1, with 8 bases fitting TRBD2. CDR1 and CDR2 (germline): MNHEY, SVGEGT. The CDR3 length is 16 residues. Unmatched junction bases numbered 9, after V lost 5 bases and J lost 3 bases. DNA of the CDR3: TGTGCCAGCAGTGCCTTAGAAGCGGGGGTCTACAATGAGCAGTTCTTC. Translated, it gives CASSALEAGVYNEQFF.

About this clonotype itself: Compared with germline, one end of the junction differs, possibly owing to a read error. The rearrangement uses TRBV7-3 and TRBJ2-7, with 11 bases that match TRBD1. Germline CDR1 SGHTA, CDR2 FQGTGA. The CDR3 length is 14 residues. CDR3 DNA sequence: TGTGCCGGCAGCTCCGGACAGGGGGCGTGGGAGCAGTACTTC. Amino acid sequence: CAGSSGQGAWEQYF.

This chain connects TRBV11-2 to TRBJ2-1; 7 bases are shared with TRBD1. Germline V gene lookup returns CDR1 SGHAT and CDR2 FQNNGV. V dropped 7 bases and J dropped 5; count of bases not matched to a gene: 11. The CDR3 totals 15 residues. This CDR3 reads CASTSEQGPDNEQFF. The CDR3 DNA follows: TGTGCCAGCACTTCGGAACAGGGGCCGGACAATGAGCAGTTCTTC.

J is TRBJ2-7 and V is TRBV10-1; possible D gene TRBD2, 5 bases. CDR1 and CDR2 (germline): WNHNN, SYGVQD (reference sequence). V shed 2 bases and J shed 2 bases, with 7 bases lying between them. CDR3 length: 13 amino acids. The CDR3 bases are TGCGCCAGCAGTGAGGCACTAGCCTACGAGCAGTACTTC. This translates into CASSEALAYEQYF.